This T cell receptor beta chain is from a study of brain T cells in children with intractable seizures. Time point in this sample: blood from clinic visit 5 months post-surgery; TSC patient then seizure free. The sequenced cases were selected for having the highest brain T cell transcript signatures. Study conclusions and caveats: Only CDR3 sequence similarity suggested viral specificity, without known HCMV serostatus.

Profiling relied on immunoSEQ multiplex PCR, and the TCRdb table lists in-frame clones only, not all of them. The table records 300,000 to 400,000 clones, over 90% of them present only once. As regards this clone: What it recognizes is unknown.

The ends lost 6 bases at V and 8 bases at J; junction bases unmatched: 7. Germline V gives CDR1 SQVTM, CDR2 ANQGSEA. CDR3 length: 12 residues. The source material was peripheral blood, sampled less than 6 months after surgery. The V call is TRBV29-1, the J call TRBJ2-5; 9 nucleotides line up with TRBD1. This receptor was identified in a boy under three years old with tuberous sclerosis and intractable seizures. Here the CDR3 DNA reads TGCAGCGTCGACAGGGACAGGGAAACCCAGTACTTC. This translates into CSVDRDRETQYF.